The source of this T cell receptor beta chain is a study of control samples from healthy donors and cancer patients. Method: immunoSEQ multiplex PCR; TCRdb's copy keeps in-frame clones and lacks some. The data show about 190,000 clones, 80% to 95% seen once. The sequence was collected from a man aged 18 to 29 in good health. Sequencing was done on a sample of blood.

The CDR3 bases are TGTGCCAGCTCACCAGTCACAGGGCTGAACACTGAAGCTTTCTTT. It is translated as CASSPVTGLNTEAFF. V and J are TRBV18 and TRBJ1-1; a weak D match, TRBD1 (6 bases). The V gene lost 2 bases and the J gene lost 0 bases, with 10 bases spanning the gap. Per the germline V gene, CDR1 is KGHSH and CDR2 is LQKENI. The CDR3 consists of 15 residues. The variable domain in full, completed from reference TRBV18 and TRBJ1-1, reads NAGVMQNPRHLVRRRGQEARLRCSPMKGHSHVYWYRQLPEEGLKFMVYLQKENIIDESGMPKERFSAEFPKEGPSILRIQQVVRGDSAAYFCASSPVTGLNTEAFFGQGTRLTVV.